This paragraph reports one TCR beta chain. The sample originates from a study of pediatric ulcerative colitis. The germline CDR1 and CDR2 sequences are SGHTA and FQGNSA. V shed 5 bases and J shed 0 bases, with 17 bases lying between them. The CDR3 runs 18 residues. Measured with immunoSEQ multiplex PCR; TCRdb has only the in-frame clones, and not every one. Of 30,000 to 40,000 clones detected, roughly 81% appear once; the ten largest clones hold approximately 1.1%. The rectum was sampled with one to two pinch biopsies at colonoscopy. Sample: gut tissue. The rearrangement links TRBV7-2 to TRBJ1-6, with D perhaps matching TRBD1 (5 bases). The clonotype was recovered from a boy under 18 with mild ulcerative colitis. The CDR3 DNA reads TGTGCCAGCAGCCTCATAGCGGCAGGGAGCTCCTATAATTCACCCCTCCACTTT. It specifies CASSLIAAGSSYNSPLHF.